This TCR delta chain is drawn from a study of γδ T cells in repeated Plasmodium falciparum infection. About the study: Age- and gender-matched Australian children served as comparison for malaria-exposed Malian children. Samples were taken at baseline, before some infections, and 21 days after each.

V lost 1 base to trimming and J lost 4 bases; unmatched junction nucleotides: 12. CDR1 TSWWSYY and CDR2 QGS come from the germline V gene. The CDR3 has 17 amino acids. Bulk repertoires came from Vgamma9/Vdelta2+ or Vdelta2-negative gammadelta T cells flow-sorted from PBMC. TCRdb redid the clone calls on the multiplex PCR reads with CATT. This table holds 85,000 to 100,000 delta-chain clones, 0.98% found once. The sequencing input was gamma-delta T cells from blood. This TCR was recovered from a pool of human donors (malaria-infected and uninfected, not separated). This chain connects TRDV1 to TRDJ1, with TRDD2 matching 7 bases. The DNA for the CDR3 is TGTGCTCTTGGGGAACACCTTCCTCCCCTAACCGTCGATAAACTCATCTTT. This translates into CALGEHLPPLTVDKLIF.